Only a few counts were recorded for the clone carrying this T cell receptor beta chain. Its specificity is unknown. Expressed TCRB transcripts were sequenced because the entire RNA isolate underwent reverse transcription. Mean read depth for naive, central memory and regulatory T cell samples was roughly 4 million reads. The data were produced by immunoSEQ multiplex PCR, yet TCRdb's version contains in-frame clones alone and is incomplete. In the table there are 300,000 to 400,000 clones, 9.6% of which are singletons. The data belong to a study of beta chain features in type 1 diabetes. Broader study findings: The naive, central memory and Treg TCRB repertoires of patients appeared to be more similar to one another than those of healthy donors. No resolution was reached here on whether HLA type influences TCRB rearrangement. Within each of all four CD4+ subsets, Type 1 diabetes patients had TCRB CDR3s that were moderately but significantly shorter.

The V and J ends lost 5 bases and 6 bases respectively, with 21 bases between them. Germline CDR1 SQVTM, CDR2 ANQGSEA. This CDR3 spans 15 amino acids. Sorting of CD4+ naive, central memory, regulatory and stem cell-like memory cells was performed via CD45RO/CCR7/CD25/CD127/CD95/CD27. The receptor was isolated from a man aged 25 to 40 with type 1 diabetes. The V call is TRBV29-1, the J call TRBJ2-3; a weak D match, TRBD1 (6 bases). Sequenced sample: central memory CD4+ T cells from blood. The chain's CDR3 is CSVPRGSGVADTQYF. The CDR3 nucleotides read TGCAGCGTTCCCAGGGGTAGTGGAGTGGCGGATACGCAGTATTTT.